The 28 T cell receptor beta chains in this list originate from one sample, sequenced in a study of identical twins. TCRdb reanalysed the 5' RACE reads using MiXCR and keeps one entry per CDR3 protein. The data hold approximately 500,000 distinct CDR3 sequences, with approximately 25% observed a single time. The same data also contributed to another study, on T cells expressing NK-cell markers.

Sequences were obtained from CD4+ T cells sorted from blood. The receptors were sampled from a woman between 18 and 29 years old in good health.

In its sample, this clonotype was seen once. The rearrangement links TRBV12-3 or TRBV12-4 to TRBJ2-7; D gene unclear. The CDR3 covers 13 residues. Trimming pared 6 bases from V and 6 bases from J, leaving 15 bases between. The CDR3 is CASRRWALGEQYF. CDR3 sequence (DNA): TGTGCCAGCAGGAGGTGGGCCCTTGGCGAGCAGTACTTC.

The J gene is TRBJ1-1, the V gene TRBV9; D possibly corresponds to TRBD1 (5 bases). This CDR3 spans 16 amino acids. Germline V gene data show CDR1 as SGDLS and CDR2 as YYNGEE. V was pared by 4 bases and J by 0 bases, with 16 bases between. The CDR3 DNA sequence: TGTGCCAGCAGCCCCCACGGACAACGGATGAACACTGAAGCTTTCTTT. It is translated as CASSPHGQRMNTEAFF. Full variable domain (missing parts from reference TRBV9 and TRBJ1-1): DSGVTQTPKHLITATGQRVTLRCSPRSGDLSVYWYQQSLDQGLQFLIQYYNGEERAKGNILERFSAQQFPDLHSELNLSSLELGDSALYFCASSPHGQRMNTEAFFGQGTRLTVV.

This chain links TRBV20-1 with TRBJ2-2; the D is unclear. The germline V gene encodes CDR1 DFQATT and CDR2 SNEGSKA (reference sequence). This CDR3 has 15 residues. The V and J ends lost 3 bases and 0 bases respectively, with 11 bases between them. In DNA, the CDR3 is TGCAGTGCTAGCCGACCAGCCCCGAACACCGGGGAGCTGTTTTTT. This encodes CSASRPAPNTGELFF.

The sample holds a few counts of this clonotype. The DNA for the CDR3 is TGTGCCAGCAGCCACGGGGACAGGGGGCGGGAGTTCTTC. Translation gives CASSHGDRGREFF. The J gene is TRBJ2-1, the V gene TRBV3-1, with TRBD1 identical over 12 bases. J gave up 14 bases and V 3 bases, and 5 bases lay outside the gene matches. The CDR3 is 13 residues long. Germline CDR1 and CDR2: LGHDT and YNNKEL (reference sequence).

The V and J genes are TRBV5-1 and TRBJ2-3; 8 bases map to TRBD2. The junction had 2 bases not matched to a gene; V was cut back by 0 bases and J by 5 bases. In germline, CDR1 is SGHRS, CDR2 YFSETQ. This CDR3 spans 14 amino acids. The CDR3 reads CASSLGLAIDTQYF. The CDR3 nucleotides are TGCGCCAGCAGCTTGGGACTAGCGATAGATACGCAGTATTTT.

This chain links TRBV20-1 with TRBJ2-1; TRBD2 might be the D (5 bases). This CDR3 spans 14 amino acids. Germline values: CDR1 DFQATT, CDR2 SNEGSKA (reference sequence). V was clipped by 3 bases and J by 6 bases, with 15 bases between them. Written as DNA, the CDR3 is TGCAGTGCTAGGACTAACCTCCCCTCCAATGAGCAGTTCTTC. Translation gives CSARTNLPSNEQFF.

A remark on this clonotype: One end of the junction varies from germline; a read error may be responsible. The CDR3 here is CASSSRDTPAF. DNA for the CDR3: TGTGCCAGCAGCTCTCGGGACACTCCAGCCTTC. This sequence joins TRBV7-2 and TRBJ2-5; D is possibly TRBD1 (6 bases). Per germline, CDR1 SGHTA and CDR2 FQGNSA. This CDR3 is built from 11 residues.

Only a few counts were recorded for this clonotype. CDR3 bases: TGTGCCAGCAGTTTCGGATCAGTGAACACTGAAGCTTTCTTT. It specifies CASSFGSVNTEAFF. The chain employs TRBV12-3 or TRBV12-4 and TRBJ1-1; D gene unclear. The V end lost 3 bases, the J end lost 0 bases, and 8 bases lay between the germline ends. This CDR3 contains 14 residues.

The chain links TRBV20-1 to TRBJ2-7; possible D gene TRBD2, 6 bases. Germline loops: CDR1 DFQATT, CDR2 SNEGSKA (reference sequence). The CDR3 covers 12 residues. Trimming left V 6 bases short and J 3 bases short, with 12 bases between. Written as DNA, the CDR3 is TGCAGTGCGGAGGGACCTATCTACGAGCAGTACTTC. This encodes CSAEGPIYEQYF.

This clonotype was seen a handful of times. The genes are TRBV5-1 and TRBJ2-1; TRBD2 might be the D (7 bases). The CDR3 covers 15 residues. The V gene lost 4 bases and the J gene lost 6 bases, with 17 bases spanning the gap. The germline V gene has CDR1 SGHRS and CDR2 YFSETQ. The chain's CDR3 is CASSPPSGGLNEQFF. The DNA of the CDR3 is TGCGCCAGCAGCCCTCCCTCGGGGGGCCTCAATGAGCAGTTCTTC. The complete variable domain, with remaining parts taken from reference TRBV5-1 and TRBJ2-1, reads KAGVTQTPRYLIKTRGQQVTLSCSPISGHRSVSWYQQTPGQGLQFLFEYFSETQRNKGNFPGRFSGRQFSNSRSEMNVSTLELGDSALYLCASSPPSGGLNEQFFGPGTRLTVL.

In its sample, this clonotype was seen a few times. V gene TRBV12-3 or TRBV12-4 combines with J gene TRBJ1-4, with no clear D. The V and J ends lost 1 base and 4 bases respectively, with 7 bases between them. CDR3 length equals 14 residues. The CDR3 region has the DNA TGTGCCAGCAGTTTAGTACAGAATAATGAAAAACTGTTTTTT. This translates into CASSLVQNNEKLFF.

This clonotype was seen only a few times. The CDR3 nucleotides read TGCGCCAGCAGCTTGGCCGGGACTAGCGGGAGTGTTGAGCAGTTCTTC. Protein product: CASSLAGTSGSVEQFF. The chain recombines TRBV5-1 with TRBJ2-1; 14 nucleotides align to TRBD2. CDR3 length: 16 residues. CDR1 and CDR2 from the germline V gene are SGHRS and YFSETQ. V was clipped by 0 bases and J by 9 bases; unmatched bases: 5.

This clonotype was seen a handful of times. The chain has TRBV5-1 and TRBJ2-1; D may be TRBD2 (5 bases). Trimming took off 5 bases at V and 6 bases at J, with 9 bases between the two ends. CDR1 and CDR2 from the germline V gene are SGHRS and YFSETQ. The CDR3 extends over 12 amino acids. CDR3 nucleotides: TGCGCCAGCAGGTACACTAGCAATGAGCAGTTCTTC. This sequence encodes CASRYTSNEQFF.

This clonotype was detected only a few times. The chain has TRBV6-2 or TRBV6-3 and TRBJ2-3; the D is unclear. CDR3 length: 11 amino acids. The germline gives CDR1 MNHEY, CDR2 SVGEGT. The V gene lost 2 bases and the J gene lost 8 bases, with 5 bases spanning the gap. The DNA for the CDR3 is TGTGCCAGCAGTTACAAGGGTACGCAGTATTTT. Protein sequence: CASSYKGTQYF.

This clonotype was recorded a few times. The genes are TRBV10-1 and TRBJ2-5; D might be TRBD2 (5 bases). Germline V CDR1 and CDR2: WNHNN, SYGVQD (reference sequence). The germline V and J ends were trimmed by 5 bases and 5 bases, with 21 bases remaining between them. CDR3 length: 16 residues. This CDR3 is CASSTDFHPGRETQYF. CDR3 coding DNA: TGCGCCAGCAGTACGGACTTTCACCCCGGACGGGAGACCCAGTACTTC.

This sequence joins TRBV5-1 and TRBJ1-6, with D maybe TRBD1 (5 bases). In germline, CDR1 is SGHRS, CDR2 YFSETQ. This CDR3 comprises 14 residues. V shed 4 bases and J shed 7 bases, with 12 bases lying between them. CDR3 DNA: TGCGCCAGCAGCGTCGGGACGGTAAATTCACCCCTCCACTTT. Protein sequence: CASSVGTVNSPLHF.

This clonotype has just a few counts. V is TRBV4-3 and J is TRBJ2-7; D not resolved. The V end lost 0 bases, the J end lost 5 bases, and 14 bases lay between the germline ends. CDR1 and CDR2 (germline): LGHNA, YSLEER. The CDR3 spans 15 residues. The CDR3 loop is CASSQDSGIEHEQYF. DNA for the CDR3: TGCGCCAGCAGCCAAGATTCGGGCATTGAACACGAGCAGTACTTC.

The chain joins TRBV2 to TRBJ2-3; D remains ambiguous. V was trimmed by 6 bases and J by 0 bases, leaving 10 bases between them. Looked up from germline, CDR1 is SNHLY and CDR2 is FYNNEI. The length of the CDR3 is 14 residues. For the CDR3, the DNA is TGTGCCAGCAGCCAACTTGTGAGCACAGATACGCAGTATTTT. Its translation is CASSQLVSTDTQYF. The full variable domain, its missing parts supplied by reference TRBV2 and TRBJ2-3, is EPEVTQTPSHQVTQMGQEVILRCVPISNHLYFYWYRQILGQKVEFLVSFYNNEISEKSEIFDDQFSVERPDGSNFTLKIRSTKLEDSAMYFCASSQLVSTDTQYFGPGTRLTVL.

This clonotype was counted many times. The V call is TRBV7-8, the J call TRBJ2-5; D might be TRBD1 or TRBD2, each matching 5 bases. Germline-derived CDR1 and CDR2 are SGHVS and FQNEAQ. The CDR3 length is 14 residues. V was pared by 2 bases and J by 4 bases, with 11 bases between. The CDR3 DNA reads as TGTGCCAGCAGCTTAATGACGGGGCCAGAGACCCAGTACTTC. Its translation: CASSLMTGPETQYF.

This clonotype turned up a few times. This rearrangement joins TRBV10-3 to TRBJ2-5; 11 bases align to TRBD2. The CDR3 is 16 amino acids. CDR1 is ENHRY and CDR2 is SYGVKD in the germline V gene. V lost 0 bases to trimming and J lost 1 base; unmatched junction nucleotides: 1. Here the CDR3 reads CAISESGTSGQETQYF. Written as DNA, the CDR3 is TGTGCCATCAGTGAGTCGGGGACTAGCGGCCAAGAGACCCAGTACTTC.

This chain links TRBV7-3 with TRBJ2-2; 7 bases are a match to TRBD2. CDR1 is SGHTA, CDR2 FQGTGA, per germline. V was pared by 1 base and J by 0 bases, with 5 bases of the junction left unmatched. The CDR3 consists of 17 residues. CDR3 sequence: CASSLSRSGANTGELFF. Written as DNA, the CDR3 is TGTGCCAGCAGCTTAAGCCGAAGCGGGGCGAACACCGGGGAGCTGTTTTTT. The whole variable domain, filled in from reference TRBV7-3 and TRBJ2-2, reads GAGVSQTPSNKVTEKGKYVELRCDPISGHTALYWYRQSLGQGPEFLIYFQGTGAADDSGLPNDRFFAVRPEGSVSTLKIQRTERGDSAVYLCASSLSRSGANTGELFFGEGSRLTVL.

The J gene is TRBJ2-1, the V gene TRBV5-1; 7 nucleotides match TRBD2. V was clipped by 0 bases and J by 12 bases; unmatched bases: 6. The CDR3 runs to 13 residues. CDR1 SGHRS and CDR2 YFSETQ come from the germline V gene. The CDR3 sequence is CASSLAAGVRQFF. CDR3 coding DNA: TGCGCCAGCAGCTTGGCCGCGGGAGTGCGGCAGTTCTTC.

J is TRBJ2-1 and V is TRBV24-1, with 7 bases lining up with TRBD1. CDR3 size: 15 residues. CDR1 is KGHDR and CDR2 is SFDVKD in the germline V gene. V lost 3 bases and J lost 7; bases outside the gene matches: 8. In DNA, the CDR3 is TGTGCCACCAGTGATGCGACAGGGCAATCGAATGAGCAGTTCTTC. Encoded protein: CATSDATGQSNEQFF.

The CDR3 DNA reads TGCAGCGTGGCTAGCGTGGGGGAGACCCAGTACTTC. Translated, it gives CSVASVGETQYF. The V call is TRBV29-1, the J call TRBJ2-5; maybe TRBD2 (6 bases). Germline loops: CDR1 SQVTM, CDR2 ANQGSEA. The CDR3 sequence is 12 residues long. The V end lost 6 bases, the J end lost 5 bases, and 13 bases lay between the germline ends.

The chain carries TRBV5-1 and TRBJ1-2; no clear D. Looked up from germline, CDR1 is SGHRS and CDR2 is YFSETQ. The CDR3 extends over 12 amino acids. V dropped 7 bases and J dropped 4 bases, with 11 bases sitting between them. The CDR3 region is CASGIGVYGYTF. CDR3 DNA sequence: TGCGCCAGCGGTATTGGCGTCTATGGCTACACCTTC. The whole variable domain, remainder taken from reference TRBV5-1 and TRBJ1-2, is KAGVTQTPRYLIKTRGQQVTLSCSPISGHRSVSWYQQTPGQGLQFLFEYFSETQRNKGNFPGRFSGRQFSNSRSEMNVSTLELGDSALYLCASGIGVYGYTFGSGTRLTVV.

This clonotype was found many times. The V gene is TRBV20-1, the J gene TRBJ1-1, with D unclear. V was clipped by 2 bases and J by 5 bases, with 9 bases between them. The CDR3 totals 12 residues. CDR1 and CDR2 (germline): DFQATT, SNEGSKA (reference sequence). In DNA, the CDR3 is TGCAGTGCTAGACCCGGCTCAACTGAAGCTTTCTTT. This encodes CSARPGSTEAFF.

This clonotype has more than one count but fewer than ten. V gene TRBV20-1 combines with J gene TRBJ2-7; 9 bases line up with TRBD1. This CDR3 has 14 residues. Germline loops: CDR1 DFQATT, CDR2 SNEGSKA (reference sequence). V trimming: 3 bases; J trimming: 7 bases; junction bases outside the gene matches: 10. The CDR3 loop is CSARNHRGQVEQYF. For the CDR3, the DNA is TGCAGTGCTAGGAACCACAGGGGGCAGGTGGAGCAGTACTTC.

The chain recombines TRBV10-3 with TRBJ2-7, with TRBD2 matching 12 bases. The CDR3 loop spans 15 amino acids. With V trimmed by 7 bases and J by 0 bases, 4 bases remained unmatched. The V gene's germline CDR1 is ENHRY and CDR2 SYGVKD. The CDR3 sequence is CAITQGLAGSYEQYF. The DNA of the CDR3 is TGTGCCATCACCCAGGGACTAGCGGGCTCCTACGAGCAGTACTTC.